There are a few counts of the clone carrying this T cell receptor (beta chain). Its target is not known. This record belongs to a study of T cells in Graves' hyperthyroidism and ophthalmopathy. Findings and caveats of the study: Ophthalmopathy prediction by the model preceded onset by a median about 6 months. Among thyroid clonotypes expanded above 0.001, most also appeared in blood.

Germline-derived CDR1 and CDR2 are SQVTM and ANQGSEA. Between the trimmed V and J ends, which lost 6 bases and 6 bases, there was a span of 15 bases. The CDR3 loop spans 12 amino acids. It was RNA transcripts that yielded the amplified TCR beta CDR3 regions. The primer set for the first-round RT-PCR of the TCR CDR3 was HTBI. TCRdb redid the calling of the multiplex PCR reads with MiXCR, one entry per CDR3 protein. Counted here are around 800,000 distinct CDR3 sequences, roughly 40% occurring once; the ten biggest clones make up 7.5% to 9.5%. The J gene is TRBJ2-7, the V gene TRBV29-1, with no clear D. The clonotype comes from a man between 18 and 35 years old with Graves' hyperthyroidism. The source material was blood. The CDR3 coding sequence is TGCAGCGTAGATACAACCACGGGCGAGCAGTACTTC. This encodes CSVDTTTGEQYF.